This T cell receptor beta chain emerged from a study of blood T cells in healthy people across ages. General observations from the study: Measured against age, TCR beta diversity per million T cells decreased in a roughly linear manner.

The authors drew approximately 9 milliliters of peripheral blood from each donor. As for this clonotype: The antigen is undetermined.

Primers used in a second PCR of about 7 to 12 cycles were a sample-barcoded 5' primer and a J-beta primer mix. Samples each returned at least 2.5 million CDR3-containing paired-end reads. TCRdb re-called the 5' RACE reads through MiXCR, storing one row per CDR3 protein. This sample yields roughly 560,000 distinct CDR3 sequences, of which under 30% are seen a single time; 8.7% belongs to the top ten. Germline CDR1 and CDR2: SQVTM and ANQGSEA. V was pared by 6 bases and J by 5 bases, with 10 bases of the junction left unmatched. There are 15 residues in the CDR3. These same data were also listed under a study on T cells of mothers and their children. That work states: In each mother, TCR beta CDR3 reads exceeded 9.5 million; in each child, they numbered several million.

Material for sequencing was blood. The clonotype comes from a boy aged 5-17 years in good health. V gene TRBV29-1 combines with J gene TRBJ2-3; 11 nucleotides agree with TRBD2. The CDR3 protein is CSVASLAGGVDTQYF. Here the CDR3 DNA reads TGCAGCGTAGCATCCCTAGCGGGGGGTGTAGATACGCAGTATTTT.